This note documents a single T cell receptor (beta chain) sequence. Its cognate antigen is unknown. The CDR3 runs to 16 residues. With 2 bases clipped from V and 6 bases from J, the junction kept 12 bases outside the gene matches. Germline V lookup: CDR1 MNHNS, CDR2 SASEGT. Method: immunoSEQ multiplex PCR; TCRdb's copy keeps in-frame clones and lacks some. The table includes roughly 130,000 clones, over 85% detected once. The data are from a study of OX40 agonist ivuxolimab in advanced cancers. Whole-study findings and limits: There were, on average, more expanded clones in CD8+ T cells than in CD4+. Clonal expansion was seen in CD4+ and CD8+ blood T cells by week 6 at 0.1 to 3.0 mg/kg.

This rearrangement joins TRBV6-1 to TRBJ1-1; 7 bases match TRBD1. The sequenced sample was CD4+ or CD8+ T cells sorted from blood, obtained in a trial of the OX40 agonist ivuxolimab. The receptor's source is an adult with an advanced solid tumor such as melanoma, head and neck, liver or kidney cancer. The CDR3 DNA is TGTGCCAGCAGTGAACTATCGACAGGGCGGGGATCTGAAGCTTTCTTT. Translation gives CASSELSTGRGSEAFF.